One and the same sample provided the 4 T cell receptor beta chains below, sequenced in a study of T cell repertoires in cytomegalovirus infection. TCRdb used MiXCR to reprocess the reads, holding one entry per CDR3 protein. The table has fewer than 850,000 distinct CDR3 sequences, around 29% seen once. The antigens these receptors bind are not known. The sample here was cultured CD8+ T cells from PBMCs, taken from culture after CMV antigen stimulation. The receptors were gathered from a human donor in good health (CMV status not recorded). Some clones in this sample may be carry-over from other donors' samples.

CDR3 DNA sequence: TGTGCCAGCAGCGCCCTAGGACATACGAACACCGGGGAGCTGTTTTTT. Protein product: CASSALGHTNTGELFF. V and J are TRBV7-3 and TRBJ2-2; possible D gene TRBD1, 5 bases. The CDR3 is 16 residues long. CDR1 is SGHTA, CDR2 FQGTGA, per germline. Trimming shortened V by 5 bases and J by 0 bases, and 13 bases separated the two germline ends.

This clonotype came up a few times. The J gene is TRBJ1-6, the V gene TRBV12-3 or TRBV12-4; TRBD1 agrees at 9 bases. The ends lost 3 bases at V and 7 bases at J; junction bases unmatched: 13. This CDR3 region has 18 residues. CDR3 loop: CASSFQLKQGAMNSPLHF. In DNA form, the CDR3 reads TGTGCCAGCAGTTTCCAACTGAAACAGGGGGCTATGAATTCACCCCTCCACTTT.

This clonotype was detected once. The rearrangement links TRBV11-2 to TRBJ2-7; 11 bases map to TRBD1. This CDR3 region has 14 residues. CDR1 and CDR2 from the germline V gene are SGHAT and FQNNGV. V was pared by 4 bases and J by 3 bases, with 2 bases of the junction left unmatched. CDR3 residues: CASSWGTGGYEQYV. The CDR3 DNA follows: TGTGCCAGCAGCTGGGGGACAGGGGGCTACGAGCAGTACGTC.

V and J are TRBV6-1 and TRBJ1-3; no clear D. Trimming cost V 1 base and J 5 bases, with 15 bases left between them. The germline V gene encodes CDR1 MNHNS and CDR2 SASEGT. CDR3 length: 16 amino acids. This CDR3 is CASSEGFRSLRNTIYF. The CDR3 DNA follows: TGTGCCAGCAGTGAAGGATTCAGGTCACTTAGAAACACCATATATTTT.